This TCR beta chain comes out of a study of CD8 T cells in ankylosing spondylitis. Study-level results: Reports say disease-linked clones showed up significantly more in matched ankylosing spondylitis synovial fluid. Clones that were linked to disease were CD8+ and were relatively rare in peripheral blood.

Quantitative barcoded 5'-RACE was used to prepare TCR beta libraries. One entry per CDR3 protein results from TCRdb running MiXCR on the 5' RACE reads. The table includes roughly 64,000 distinct CDR3 sequences, roughly 6.2% detected once. Trimming took 4 bases from V and 6 from J; bases not matched to a gene: 12. The CDR3 has 15 residues. Germline CDR1 reads SGHDN; CDR2 reads FVKESK. About this clonotype: No antigen is known for it.

The chain couples TRBV14 to TRBJ2-7; 7 positions agree with TRBD2. This receptor was taken from a male donor with ankylosing spondylitis. The source material was synovial fluid, either unsorted or a sorted T cell fraction (not recorded which). The CDR3 nucleotides are TGTGCCAGCAGCCCAGACCTACCGGGAGGTCGCGAGCAGTACTTC. The encoded protein is CASSPDLPGGREQYF.